The 20 T cell receptor beta chains presented below share a single source sample, sequenced in a study of tumor and adjacent non-tumor tissue in lung cancer (dated by TCRdb to 2016 to 2019). Libraries were prepared through multiplex PCR. Instrument on record: Illumina HiSeq 2500. TCRbeta libraries were built by three rounds of nested PCR using primers (Table S4), following protocols modified from ARM-PCR. TCRdb reworked the public reads: Q25 trimming with fastp, MiXCR clone assembly, productive beta chains retained. Rows are combined by CDR3 protein, so each entry shows the most common genes and DNA. Counted in this sample were tens of thousands of distinct CDR3 sequences; 65% to 75% of them appeared once. In total, the top ten clones hold 15% to 20% of the sample. RNA was extracted from bulk unsorted tissue and checked for quality with a NanoDrop ND-1000 and an Agilent 2100. The sample comprised lung tumor tissue. The receptor set was obtained from a man aged 55 to 70 with non-small cell lung cancer.

Concerning this clonotype itself: Because it lacks the conserved phenylalanine or tryptophan at the end, this CDR3 is likely a read error. J is TRBJ2-1 and V is TRBV11-2; 10 nucleotides agree with TRBD2. This CDR3 is built from 18 residues. Per the germline V gene, CDR1 is SGHAT and CDR2 is FQNNGV. The CDR3 nucleotides read TGTACCAGCAGCTCCGCTTTGGGACTAGCGAGAGGGCCGATGATGCAGTTCCTC. Translating it yields CTSSSALGLARGPMMQFL.

With regard to this clonotype: The CDR3 ends on some other residue instead of the conserved phenylalanine or tryptophan, so this is likely a read error. The V and J genes are TRBV5-4 and TRBJ2-1; no firm D call. Germline assignment: CDR1 SGHNT and CDR2 YYREEE (reference sequence). The CDR3 has 13 amino acids. The DNA of the CDR3 is TGTGCCAACAGCTTCATCACTGTCAATGAGCAGTTCTAC. Translating gives CANSFITVNEQFY.

In its sample, this clonotype was seen once. This may stem from a read error, because a much larger clone lies one nucleotide away. This CDR3 fails to terminate in the conserved phenylalanine or tryptophan, so it likely reflects a read error. The chain employs TRBV20-1 and TRBJ2-7; D is possibly TRBD1 (5 bases). The V and J ends lost 6 bases and 0 bases respectively, with 24 bases between them. The CDR3 contains 17 residues. CDR1 and CDR2 from the germline V gene are DFQATT and SNEGSKA (reference sequence). The CDR3 DNA reads TGCAGTGCCCGTGCCCAAAAAACAGGACCGAGCTCCTACGAGCAGTACCTC. It is translated as CSARAQKTGPSSYEQYL.

The V call is TRBV5-4, the J call TRBJ2-7; either TRBD1 or TRBD2 may supply D (5 bases each). The CDR3 extends over 16 amino acids. Germline V gene sequence: CDR1 SGHNT, CDR2 YYREEE (reference sequence). V gave up 9 bases and J gave up 2 bases, with 24 bases separating them. Here the CDR3 reads CANIRGSGTLTYEQYF. In DNA form, the CDR3 reads TGTGCCAACATCCGAGGATCCGGGACGCTGACCTACGAGCAGTACTTC.

As regards this clonotype: Germline and junction disagree at one end, which may indicate a read error. The chain combines TRBV11-3 with TRBJ2-3; the D is unclear. This CDR3 spans 14 amino acids. Germline CDR1 is SGHNT and CDR2 is YENEEA. This chain's CDR3 is CVSSYLPSTDTQYF. Written as DNA, the CDR3 is TGTGTCAGCAGCTACCTACCGAGTACAGATACGCAGTATTTT.

This clonotype was counted at least ten times. The J gene is TRBJ1-2, the V gene TRBV5-1, with 8 bases matching TRBD1. Germline CDR1 is SGHRS and CDR2 is YFSETQ. This CDR3 is built from 13 residues. Trimming removed 6 bases from V and 5 bases from J; junction bases left unmatched: 6. CDR3 loop: CASMDREGYGYTF. CDR3 sequence (DNA): TGCGCCAGCATGGACAGGGAAGGGTATGGCTACACCTTC. The full variable domain, rest sourced from reference TRBV5-1 and TRBJ1-2, is KAGVTQTPRYLIKTRGQQVTLSCSPISGHRSVSWYQQTPGQGLQFLFEYFSETQRNKGNFPGRFSGRQFSNSRSEMNVSTLELGDSALYLCASMDREGYGYTFGSGTRLTVV.

Concerning this clonotype: Given a much more abundant clone one base away, this may be a read error. The chain carries TRBV7-8 and TRBJ1-5; D unresolved. Germline CDR1 is SGHVS and CDR2 is FQNEAQ. This CDR3 has 13 amino acids. The V gene lost 1 base and the J gene lost 6 bases, with 7 bases spanning the gap. In nucleotides, the CDR3 is TGTGCCAGCAGCTTAGAGTCGTTTCAGCCCCAGCATTTT. Its protein product is CASSLESFQPQHF.

The chain joins TRBV11-3 to TRBJ2-6; D is possibly TRBD1 (6 bases). The V end lost 8 bases, the J end lost 3 bases, and 14 bases lay between the germline ends. Germline V lookup: CDR1 SGHNT, CDR2 YENEEA. The CDR3 is 15 residues long. CDR3 sequence reads: CASGQQGFGANVLTF. CDR3 nucleotide sequence: TGTGCCAGCGGCCAACAGGGATTTGGGGCCAACGTCCTGACTTTC.

Turning to this clonotype: A read error is likely, as this CDR3 ends without the conserved phenylalanine or tryptophan. The V call is TRBV11-2, the J call TRBJ2-2, with D uncertain. The CDR3 contains 14 residues. The V gene's germline CDR1 is SGHAT and CDR2 FQNNGV. The CDR3 loop is CTSSQILTTGELFL. In DNA, the CDR3 is TGTACCAGTAGCCAAATACTTACCACCGGGGAGCTGTTTCTT.

This clonotype appeared a single time. One end of the junction fails to match germline, which may point to a read error. The chain combines TRBV11-2 with TRBJ2-1; perhaps TRBD1 as D (6 bases). The CDR3 runs to 14 residues. Germline lookup yields CDR1 SGHAT and CDR2 FQNNGV. CDR3 DNA: TGTGACATCAGCTTAGGACAGTTGTACAACGAGCAGTTCTTC. The encoded protein is CDISLGQLYNEQFF.

This clonotype was seen repeatedly, ten times or more. The gene calls are TRBV4-1 and TRBJ1-4; D remains ambiguous. This CDR3 spans 19 amino acids. Deletions cut 0 bases from V and 2 bases from J, with 19 bases between. Germline loops: CDR1 MGHRA, CDR2 YSYEKL. CDR3 coding DNA: TGCGCCAGCAGCCAAGACAGTCTCCTCTCCCCCCCGACTAATGAAAAACTGTTTTTT. The encoded protein is CASSQDSLLSPPTNEKLFF.

V gene TRBV6-5 combines with J gene TRBJ2-3; the D is unclear. The germline gives CDR1 MNHEY, CDR2 SVGAGI. This CDR3 is built from 14 residues. The V and J ends lost 0 bases and 2 bases respectively, with 6 bases between them. The CDR3 sequence: CASSYSQYTDTQYF. CDR3 DNA sequence: TGTGCCAGCAGTTACTCACAGTACACAGATACGCAGTATTTT.

This rearrangement joins TRBV6-2 or TRBV6-3 to TRBJ2-1; no clear D gene. V was clipped by 8 bases and J by 8 bases, with 13 bases between them. The CDR3 is 12 amino acids. The V gene's germline CDR1 is MNHEY and CDR2 SVGEGT. The CDR3 loop reads CASGPNSYEQFF. The DNA of the CDR3 is TGTGCCAGCGGCCCAAATAGTTATGAGCAGTTCTTC.

On this clonotype: Germline and junction disagree at one end, which may indicate a read error. The V and J genes are TRBV5-1 and TRBJ2-2; D may correspond to TRBD1 or TRBD2 (5 bases each). From germline, CDR1 is SGHRS and CDR2 YFSETQ. CDR3 size: 15 residues. For the CDR3, the DNA is TGCGCCAGCAGCTTGGAAGTTCGGGGCACCGTGGAGCTGTTTTTC. Protein product: CASSLEVRGTVELFF.

The rearrangement joins TRBV6-6 to TRBJ2-7; D is perhaps TRBD1 or TRBD2 (6 bases each). V shed 0 bases and J shed 8 bases, with 14 bases lying between them. Germline lookup yields CDR1 MNHNY and CDR2 SVGAGI (reference sequence). There are 14 residues in the CDR3. CDR3 in DNA: TGTGCCAGCAGTTACTCGGGGGGCGGGTGGAAGCAGTACTTC. Translation gives CASSYSGGGWKQYF.

Turning to this clonotype: One base away lies a much larger clone, so this may be a sequencing read error. The chain's CDR3 is CASTLLGQSSDYTF. The CDR3 DNA follows: TGCGCCAGCACCTTGTTGGGACAGTCGAGTGACTACACCTTC. This chain connects TRBV5-1 to TRBJ1-2, with TRBD1 matching 7 bases. Germline lookup yields CDR1 SGHRS and CDR2 YFSETQ. The CDR3 covers 14 residues. The variable domain in full, with the rest retrieved from reference TRBV5-1 and TRBJ1-2, is KAGVTQTPRYLIKTRGQQVTLSCSPISGHRSVSWYQQTPGQGLQFLFEYFSETQRNKGNFPGRFSGRQFSNSRSEMNVSTLELGDSALYLCASTLLGQSSDYTFGSGTRLTVV.

On this clonotype itself: Sequence at one end of the junction differs from germline and may be a read error. The V and J genes are TRBV6-5 and TRBJ1-2, with D perhaps TRBD1 (5 bases). There are 13 residues in the CDR3. Germline-derived CDR1 and CDR2 are MNHEY and SVGAGI. This CDR3 is CANSYRRDYGYTF. In nucleotides, the CDR3 is TGTGCCAACAGTTACAGGAGGGACTATGGCTACACCTTC.

In regard to this clonotype: This may be a read error, as it is one base from a much larger clone. The chain recombines TRBV11-2 with TRBJ1-2, with unresolved D. The CDR3 runs to 11 residues. Looked up from germline, CDR1 is SGHAT and CDR2 is FQNNGV. CDR3 sequence reads: CASSRNYRYTF. In DNA form, the CDR3 reads TGTGCCAGCAGCCGAAACTATCGCTACACCTTC.

For this clonotype: A read error may be the cause here, since a much bigger clone is one base away. J is TRBJ1-3 and V is TRBV5-1, with 8 nucleotides matching TRBD1. Trimming cost V 3 bases and J 3 bases; bases outside gene matches: 5. The CDR3 has 15 amino acids. From germline, CDR1 is SGHRS and CDR2 YFSETQ. The CDR3 here is CASSSQGAYGNTIYF. The CDR3 DNA is TGCGCCAGCAGCTCTCAGGGGGCGTATGGAAACACCATATATTTT.

The chain couples TRBV7-8 to TRBJ1-5; D may be TRBD1 (5 bases). Trimming took off 1 base at V and 9 bases at J, with 16 bases between the two ends. CDR3 length: 15 residues. Per the germline V gene, CDR1 is SGHVS and CDR2 is FQNEAQ. The CDR3 loop reads CASSLGTGSYRPQHF. The CDR3 bases are TGTGCCAGCAGCTTAGGTACAGGAAGTTATCGGCCCCAGCATTTT. The full variable domain, rest sourced from reference TRBV7-8 and TRBJ1-5, is GAGVSQSPRYKVAKRGQDVALRCDPISGHVSLFWYQQALGQGPEFLTYFQNEAQLDKSGLPSDRFFAERPEGSVSTLKIQRTQQEDSAVYLCASSLGTGSYRPQHFGDGTRLSIL.